The 6 T cell receptor beta chains below come from one sample, sequenced in a study of post-analysis software for immune sequencing data. Study-level findings and limits: Elevated frequency relative to controls characterized several TRBV segments in patients, TRBV5-6, TRBV5-1 and TRBV20-1 among them.

Their recognized antigens are unknown. Prepared libraries of TCR beta cDNA carried unique molecular identifiers. TCRdb reprocessed the PCR reads with MiXCR, giving one entry per CDR3 protein. The sample records about 620,000 distinct CDR3 sequences, 44% being singletons. Specimen: blood. Every receptor here comes from a girl aged 5 to 17 with multiple sclerosis.

The chain employs TRBV5-4 and TRBJ1-1; 9 bases are a match to TRBD1. The CDR3 sequence is 15 residues long. The germline V gene encodes CDR1 SGHNT and CDR2 YYREEE (reference sequence). With V trimmed by 0 bases and J by 7 bases, 7 bases remained unmatched. The CDR3 DNA reads TGTGCCAGCAGCTTGGATGGGACAGGGAGGAATGAAGCTTTCTTT. Its translation is CASSLDGTGRNEAFF.

The chain employs TRBV12-3 or TRBV12-4 and TRBJ2-5; 13 positions match TRBD2. CDR3 length equals 15 residues. After removal of 1 base from V and 11 bases from J, the junction contained 7 bases not matched to a gene. CDR3 loop: CASSLEGLAGNEQYF. The CDR3 coding sequence is TGTGCCAGCAGTTTAGAGGGACTAGCGGGAAATGAGCAGTACTTC.

The V gene is TRBV5-5, the J gene TRBJ2-2, with D unclear. V lost 4 bases and J lost 7, with 14 bases in between. Looked up from germline, CDR1 is SGHKS and CDR2 is YYEKEE (reference sequence). The CDR3 extends over 14 amino acids. Here the CDR3 DNA reads TGTGCCAGCAGCACCAGGACGTCTAGCGGGGAGCTGTTTTTT. Its protein is CASSTRTSSGELFF.

The chain couples TRBV6-2 or TRBV6-3 to TRBJ2-5; D not resolved. The tail of the sequence fits TRBJ2-7 better, so the J call may be wrong. CDR3 length: 12 residues. The V gene's germline CDR1 is MNHEY and CDR2 SVGEGT. The CDR3 region has the DNA TGTGCCAGCAGTTACTCCCTGTACGAGCAGTACTTC. It yields the protein CASSYSLYEQYF.

This clonotype occurred a few times. The chain has TRBV7-2 and TRBJ2-1; D is perhaps TRBD1 or TRBD2 (5 bases each). There are 13 residues in the CDR3. The V end lost 5 bases, the J end lost 7 bases, and 12 bases lay between the germline ends. Germline V gene sequence: CDR1 SGHTA, CDR2 FQGNSA. CDR3 residues: CASSQPWGNEQFF. CDR3 DNA sequence: TGTGCCAGCAGCCAACCGTGGGGGAATGAGCAGTTCTTC. Complete variable domain (other parts from reference TRBV7-2 and TRBJ2-1): GAGVSQSPSNKVTEKGKDVELRCDPISGHTALYWYRQSLGQGLEFLIYFQGNSAPDKSGLPSDRFSAERTGGSVSTLTIQRTQQEDSAVYLCASSQPWGNEQFFGPGTRLTVL.

The V and J genes are TRBV4-1 and TRBJ1-2; D gene ambiguous. CDR1 and CDR2 from the germline V gene are MGHRA and YSYEKL. V was pared by 5 bases and J by 6 bases, with 13 bases between. There are 13 residues in the CDR3. In DNA form, the CDR3 reads TGCGCCAGCAGCGAAGCCCGAGTAGATGGCTACACCTTC. This translates into CASSEARVDGYTF.